The 22 T cell receptor beta chains reported below all come from one sample, sequenced in a study of post-analysis software for immune sequencing data. For these TCRs, the target antigens are not known. Study-wide results and caveats: With TRBV5-6, TRBV5-1 and TRBV20-1 included, about five TRBV segments were more frequent in patients than in controls.

Included in the TCR beta cDNA libraries were unique molecular identifiers. MiXCR, run by TCRdb on the PCR reads, gives a single entry per CDR3 protein. The repertoire consists of 550,000 to 700,000 distinct CDR3 sequences, with roughly two fifths occurring once and the leading ten covering 1.5% to 2%. The specimen sequenced was blood. These receptors originate from a girl between 5 and 17 years old with multiple sclerosis.

Worth noting for this clonotype: An end of the junction does not agree with germline; a read error may underlie this. The chain combines TRBV20-1 with TRBJ2-1, with 8 bases lining up with TRBD1. CDR3 length: 15 residues. In germline, CDR1 is DFQATT, CDR2 SNEGSKA (reference sequence). The CDR3 DNA sequence: TGCGGTGCTAGGGGGACAGGAGGGGGGTACAATGAGCAGTTCTTC. Amino acids: CGARGTGGGYNEQFF.

The chain combines TRBV7-9 with TRBJ1-1; the match to TRBD1 covers 7 bases. This CDR3 is built from 14 residues. Germline CDR1 SEHNR, CDR2 FQNEAQ (reference sequence). The ends lost 5 bases at V and 1 base at J; junction bases unmatched: 4. The CDR3 DNA reads TGTGCCAGCAGCGTACCAGGGGGGAACACTGAAGCTTTCTTT. As protein: CASSVPGGNTEAFF.

The rearrangement links TRBV12-3 or TRBV12-4 to TRBJ1-5, with D uncertain. The CDR3 loop spans 14 amino acids. Trimming shortened V by 5 bases and J by 2 bases, and 10 bases separated the two germline ends. The CDR3 reads CASSADGGNQPQHF. CDR3 in DNA: TGTGCCAGCAGTGCGGACGGGGGCAATCAGCCCCAGCATTTT.

This clonotype was observed a few times. The chain carries TRBV2 and TRBJ2-1, with 7 nucleotides matching TRBD1. CDR3 length: 13 residues. Germline V gives CDR1 SNHLY, CDR2 FYNNEI. Losses at the gene ends were 4 bases for V and 8 bases for J; bases not matched to a gene: 5. The CDR3 nucleotides read TGTGCCAGCAGTGGACAGGGTTTCGATGAGCAGTTCTTC. Translated: CASSGQGFDEQFF.

The J gene is TRBJ1-2, the V gene TRBV5-6; no firm D call. Deletions cut 1 base from V and 7 bases from J, with 14 bases between. Germline CDR1 is SGHDT and CDR2 is YYEEEE. The length of the CDR3 is 14 residues. The CDR3 coding sequence is TGTGCCAGCAGCTTGCCAGCTAACTATGTTGGCTACACCTTC. Residues: CASSLPANYVGYTF. The full variable domain, completed using reference TRBV5-6 and TRBJ1-2, is DAGVTQSPTHLIKTRGQQVTLRCSPKSGHDTVSWYQQALGQGPQFIFQYYEEEERQRGNFPDRFSGHQFPNYSSELNVNALLLGDSALYLCASSLPANYVGYTFGSGTRLTVV.

V gene TRBV7-2 combines with J gene TRBJ1-5; no firm D call. Germline lookup yields CDR1 SGHTA and CDR2 FQGNSA. The V and J ends lost 1 base and 7 bases respectively, with 14 bases between them. CDR3 length: 15 residues. This CDR3 is CASSLDIVEQQPQHF. The DNA of the CDR3 is TGTGCCAGCAGCTTAGATATCGTAGAGCAGCAGCCCCAGCATTTT.

The chain joins TRBV6-6 to TRBJ2-1; the D is unclear. The CDR3 length is 12 residues. Germline lookup yields CDR1 MNHNY and CDR2 SVGAGI (reference sequence). Trimming removed 6 bases from V and 8 bases from J, with 11 bases in between. The CDR3 nucleotides read TGTGCCAGCAGCCACTCACAGTATGAGCAGTTCTTC. Protein: CASSHSQYEQFF.

The rearrangement links TRBV5-1 to TRBJ2-3; 12 bases fit TRBD2. V lost 4 bases and J lost 1; bases outside the gene matches: 13. Per germline, CDR1 SGHRS and CDR2 YFSETQ. This CDR3 contains 19 residues. The CDR3 nucleotides read TGCGCCAGCAGCGTCTCACTAGCGGGGGGAGGGACTGGCACAGATACGCAGTATTTT. As protein: CASSVSLAGGGTGTDTQYF.

V gene TRBV27 combines with J gene TRBJ1-5; D gene ambiguous. CDR3 length equals 13 residues. CDR1 and CDR2 (germline): MNHEY, SMNVEV (reference sequence). V shed 3 bases and J shed 5 bases, with 8 bases lying between them. CDR3 region: CASSFTAHQPQHF. CDR3 coding DNA: TGTGCCAGCAGTTTTACAGCCCATCAGCCCCAGCATTTT.

The V gene is TRBV7-2, the J gene TRBJ2-1; D might be TRBD1 or TRBD2, each matching 7 bases. Per germline, CDR1 SGHTA and CDR2 FQGNSA. The CDR3 contains 14 residues. Between the trimmed V and J ends, which lost 4 bases and 8 bases, there was a span of 15 bases. The DNA for the CDR3 is TGTGCCAGCAGCTATAGGCAGGGGGGGGATGAGCAGTTCTTC. Its protein product is CASSYRQGGDEQFF.

This clonotype was picked up a small number of times. CDR3 sequence (DNA): TGTGCCAGCAGCCAAGATAATTGGGGCACTGAAGCTTTCTTT. Translating gives CASSQDNWGTEAFF. The chain combines TRBV3-1 with TRBJ1-1; D uncertain. Germline CDR1 reads LGHDT; CDR2 reads YNNKEL (reference sequence). This CDR3 comprises 14 residues. The V and J ends lost 0 bases and 4 bases respectively, with 9 bases between them.

The V and J genes are TRBV12-3 or TRBV12-4 and TRBJ2-7; D remains ambiguous. The V end was cut by 5 bases, the J end by 0 bases, with 11 bases between. This CDR3 comprises 14 residues. The CDR3, as DNA: TGTGCCAGCAGTCCGGACGGTTCCTCCTACGAGCAGTACTTC. The encoded protein is CASSPDGSSYEQYF.

This clonotype was observed a few times. J is TRBJ2-1 and V is TRBV12-3 or TRBV12-4; D is unresolved. This CDR3 contains 14 residues. V gave up 6 bases and J gave up 0 bases, with 9 bases separating them. DNA for the CDR3: TGTGCCAGCAGACAACAAAGCTCCTACAATGAGCAGTTCTTC. The encoded protein is CASRQQSSYNEQFF.

The rearrangement uses TRBV12-3 or TRBV12-4 and TRBJ2-7; D gene unclear. The CDR3 consists of 13 residues. The germline V and J ends were trimmed by 6 bases and 2 bases, with 11 bases remaining between them. CDR3: CASSRHRTYEQYF. In DNA form, the CDR3 reads TGTGCCAGCAGCCGACACCGCACCTACGAGCAGTACTTC.

The sample holds a few counts of this clonotype. CDR3 bases: TGCAGTGCTAGAGAATTGTCGGGGCTCGGGGATACGCAGTATTTT. Translated: CSARELSGLGDTQYF. This chain connects TRBV20-1 to TRBJ2-3; either TRBD1 or TRBD2 may fit D (5 bases each). This CDR3 is 15 amino acids long. Trimming shortened V by 0 bases and J by 6 bases, and 16 bases separated the two germline ends. Germline CDR1 is DFQATT and CDR2 is SNEGSKA (reference sequence).

This clonotype was picked up a small number of times. The chain combines TRBV6-1 with TRBJ2-7, with D unclear. The CDR3 is made up of 15 amino acids. V lost 6 bases to trimming and J lost 4 bases, with 19 bases between them. Germline CDR1 and CDR2: MNHNS and SASEGT. CDR3 coding DNA: TGTGCCAGCAGCGATTCTACCCTTCCCCCTTACGAGCAGTACTTC. Translated: CASSDSTLPPYEQYF.

Concerning this clonotype itself: Lacking the conserved final phenylalanine or tryptophan, this CDR3 likely reflects a read error. The genes are TRBV7-8 and TRBJ2-3, with TRBD2 as a possible D gene (5 bases). Germline-derived CDR1 and CDR2 are SGHVS and FQNEAQ. The CDR3 has 15 residues. V was trimmed by 2 bases and J by 0 bases, leaving 9 bases between them. The CDR3 DNA reads TGTGCCAGCAGCTTAAGGAGGACTAGCACAGATACGCAGTATTGT. Its protein is CASSLRRTSTDTQYC.

This clonotype was recorded a few times. Sequence at one end of the junction differs from germline and may be a read error. The CDR3 loop is CASSLAGGMQFF. In DNA form, the CDR3 reads TGTGCCAGCAGTCTAGCGGGGGGGATGCAGTTCTTC. The rearrangement links TRBV12-3 or TRBV12-4 to TRBJ2-1; 12 bases are a match to TRBD2. The CDR3 length is 12 residues.

V is TRBV28 and J is TRBJ2-5; D uncertain. Deletions cut 3 bases from V and 13 bases from J, with 15 bases between. Germline V gene sequence: CDR1 MDHEN, CDR2 SYDVKM. This CDR3 is 12 amino acids long. The CDR3 reads CASSLPTAPVYF. DNA for the CDR3: TGTGCCAGCAGTTTGCCCACAGCCCCCGTGTACTTC.

This clonotype was counted between two and nine times. The chain couples TRBV20-1 to TRBJ1-1; 9 nucleotides agree with TRBD1. The CDR3 loop spans 13 amino acids. Germline values: CDR1 DFQATT, CDR2 SNEGSKA (reference sequence). Trimming took 3 bases from V and 1 from J; bases not matched to a gene: 0. CDR3: CSARDRGNTEAFF. The CDR3 DNA is TGCAGTGCTAGGGACAGGGGGAACACTGAAGCTTTCTTT.

This clonotype appeared many times. The rearrangement uses TRBV5-1 and TRBJ2-3, with TRBD1 matching 10 bases. This CDR3 has 17 residues. In germline, CDR1 is SGHRS, CDR2 YFSETQ. Trimming cost V 0 bases and J 4 bases; bases outside gene matches: 8. This chain's CDR3 is CASSLDLDRGRADTQYF. The CDR3 bases are TGCGCCAGCAGCTTGGATTTAGACAGGGGGCGCGCAGATACGCAGTATTTT. The variable domain in full, completed from reference TRBV5-1 and TRBJ2-3, reads KAGVTQTPRYLIKTRGQQVTLSCSPISGHRSVSWYQQTPGQGLQFLFEYFSETQRNKGNFPGRFSGRQFSNSRSEMNVSTLELGDSALYLCASSLDLDRGRADTQYFGPGTRLTVL.

The chain joins TRBV2 to TRBJ1-1; no firm D call. The CDR3 runs to 12 residues. In germline, CDR1 is SNHLY, CDR2 FYNNEI. V was pared by 6 bases and J by 0 bases, with 5 bases between. CDR3 in DNA: TGTGCCAGCAGAGAGATGAACACTGAAGCTTTCTTT. This encodes CASREMNTEAFF.